This T cell receptor (beta chain) came from a study of response to subunit inactivated influenza vaccine. This clonotype came up a few times. What it binds is unknown. V was trimmed by 3 bases and J by 5 bases, leaving 10 bases between them. This CDR3 contains 14 residues. Germline CDR1 and CDR2: MGHRA and YSYEKL. TCRdb itself ran the RT-PCR reads through MiXCR, one entry per CDR3 protein. Altogether roughly 520,000 distinct CDR3 sequences are present, roughly 23% being singletons, with the ten largest covering approximately 1.9%. General study findings and limits: The authors put forward the suggestion that each seasonal influenza vaccination may bring in only a limited number of new T cells.

This receptor was taken from a man aged 45-65 years who received an inactivated influenza vaccine. The specimen was CD4+ T cells sorted from PBMCs, collected roughly 5 days after vaccination. J is TRBJ1-4 and V is TRBV4-1; possible D gene TRBD1, 6 bases. CDR3 nucleotides: TGCGCCAGCAGCCACGGTGACAGGAATGAAAAACTGTTTTTT. It specifies CASSHGDRNEKLFF.